This record covers a single T cell receptor beta chain. Compared with germline, one end of the junction differs, possibly owing to a read error. The sample originates from a study of blood T cell repertoires in COVID-19. Study in general: The origin of the acute and convalescent COVID-19 samples was the United States, Italy and Spain. T cells, B-cell-depleted T cells, or PBMCs provided the cDNA or gDNA that served as material.

In the original processing: From reference gene primer amplification, estimates of nucleated cell counts were derived. Produced via immunoSEQ multiplex PCR; TCRdb's table is partial and in-frame only. V and J calls and clone size are given by that table; D and trimming were obtained from the DNA. The sample holds some 190,000 clones; approximately 82% are singletons and the top ten take under 12%. Germline CDR1 is MNHEY and CDR2 is SVGAGI. The CDR3 totals 15 residues. This chain connects TRBV6-5 to TRBJ2-7; D might be TRBD1 (6 bases). The TCR was taken from a woman older than 75 with active or convalescent COVID-19. What was sequenced was peripheral blood. In DNA form, the CDR3 reads TGTGCCAGCAGTGACTCCGGGACACTAGCCTACGAGCAGTACTTC. Its translation is CASSDSGTLAYEQYF.